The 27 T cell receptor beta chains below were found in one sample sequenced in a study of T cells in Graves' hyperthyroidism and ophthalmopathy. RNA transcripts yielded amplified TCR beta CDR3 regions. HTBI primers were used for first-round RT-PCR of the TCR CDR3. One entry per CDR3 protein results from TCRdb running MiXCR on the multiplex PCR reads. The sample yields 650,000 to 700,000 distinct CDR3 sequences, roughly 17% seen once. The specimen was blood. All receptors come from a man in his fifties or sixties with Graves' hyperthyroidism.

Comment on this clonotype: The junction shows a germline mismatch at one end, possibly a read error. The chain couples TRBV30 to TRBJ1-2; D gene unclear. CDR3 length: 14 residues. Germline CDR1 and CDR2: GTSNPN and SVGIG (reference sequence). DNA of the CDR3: TGTGCCCGGAGTACGGGCATCTTCTACTATGGCTACACCTTC. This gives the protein CARSTGIFYYGYTF.

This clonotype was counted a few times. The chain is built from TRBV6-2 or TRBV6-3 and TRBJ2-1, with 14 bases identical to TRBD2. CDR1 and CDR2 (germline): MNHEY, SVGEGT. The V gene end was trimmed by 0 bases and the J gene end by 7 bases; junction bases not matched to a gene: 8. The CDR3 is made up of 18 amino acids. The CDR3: CASSYSFPGLAGDNEQFF. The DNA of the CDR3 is TGTGCCAGCAGTTACTCATTTCCGGGACTAGCGGGAGATAATGAGCAGTTCTTC.

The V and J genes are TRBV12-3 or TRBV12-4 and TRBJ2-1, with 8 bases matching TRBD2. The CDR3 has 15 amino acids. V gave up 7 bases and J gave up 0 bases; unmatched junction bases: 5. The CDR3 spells CASTKSGSSYNEQFF. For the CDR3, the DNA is TGTGCCAGCACTAAGAGCGGGAGCTCCTACAATGAGCAGTTCTTC.

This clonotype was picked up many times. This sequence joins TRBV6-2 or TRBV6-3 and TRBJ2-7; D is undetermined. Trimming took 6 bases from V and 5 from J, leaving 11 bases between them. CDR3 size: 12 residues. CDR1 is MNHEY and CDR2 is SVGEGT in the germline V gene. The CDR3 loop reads CASSSVYHEQYF. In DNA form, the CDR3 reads TGTGCCAGCAGCTCCGTTTACCACGAGCAGTACTTC.

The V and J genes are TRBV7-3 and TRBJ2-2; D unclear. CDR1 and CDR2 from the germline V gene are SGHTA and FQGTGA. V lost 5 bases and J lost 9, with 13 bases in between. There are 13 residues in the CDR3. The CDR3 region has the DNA TGTGCCAGCAGCCCCTACAGTCACCGGGAGCTGTTTTTT. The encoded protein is CASSPYSHRELFF. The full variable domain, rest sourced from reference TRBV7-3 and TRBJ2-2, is GAGVSQTPSNKVTEKGKYVELRCDPISGHTALYWYRQSLGQGPEFLIYFQGTGAADDSGLPNDRFFAVRPEGSVSTLKIQRTERGDSAVYLCASSPYSHRELFFGEGSRLTVL.

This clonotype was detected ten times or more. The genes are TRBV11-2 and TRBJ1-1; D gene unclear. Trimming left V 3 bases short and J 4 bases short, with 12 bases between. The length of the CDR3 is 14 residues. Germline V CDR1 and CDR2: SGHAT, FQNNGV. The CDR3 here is CASSLGHGVTEAFF. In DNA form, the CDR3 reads TGTGCCAGCAGCTTGGGTCACGGGGTCACTGAAGCTTTCTTT.

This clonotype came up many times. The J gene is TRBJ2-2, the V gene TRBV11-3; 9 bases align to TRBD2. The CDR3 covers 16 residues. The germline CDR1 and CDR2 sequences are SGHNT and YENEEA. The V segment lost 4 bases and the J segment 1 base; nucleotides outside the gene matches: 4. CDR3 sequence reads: CASSSRTSENTGELFF. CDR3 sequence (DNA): TGTGCCAGCAGCTCCCGGACTAGCGAGAACACCGGGGAGCTGTTTTTT.

The CDR3 loop is CASSEDRGPYNEQFF. CDR3 in DNA: TGTGCCAGCAGTGAAGACAGGGGTCCCTACAATGAGCAGTTCTTC. V is TRBV6-1 and J is TRBJ2-1, with 7 positions matching TRBD1. Trimming took 1 base from V and 2 from J; bases not matched to a gene: 2. This CDR3 has 15 amino acids. From germline, CDR1 is MNHNS and CDR2 SASEGT.

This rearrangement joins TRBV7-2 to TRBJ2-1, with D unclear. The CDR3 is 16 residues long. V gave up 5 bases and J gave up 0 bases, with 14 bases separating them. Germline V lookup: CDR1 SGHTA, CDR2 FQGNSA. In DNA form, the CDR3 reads TGTGCCAGCAGCCAGCAAGTTGGGAACTCCTACAATGAGCAGTTCTTC. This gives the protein CASSQQVGNSYNEQFF.

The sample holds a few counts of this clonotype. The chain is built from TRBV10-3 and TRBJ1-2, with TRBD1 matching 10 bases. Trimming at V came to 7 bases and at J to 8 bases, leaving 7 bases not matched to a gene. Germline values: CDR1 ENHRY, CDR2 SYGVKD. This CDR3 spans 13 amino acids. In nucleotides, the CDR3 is TGTGCCATCACTTTAGACAGGGGGCACGGCTACACCTTC. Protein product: CAITLDRGHGYTF.

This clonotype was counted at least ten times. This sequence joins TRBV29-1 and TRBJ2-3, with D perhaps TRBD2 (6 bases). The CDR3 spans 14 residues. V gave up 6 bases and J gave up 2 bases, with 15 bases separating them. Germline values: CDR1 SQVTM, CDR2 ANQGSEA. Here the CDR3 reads CSVDSGLNTDTQYF. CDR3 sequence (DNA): TGCAGCGTCGACTCGGGACTGAACACAGATACGCAGTATTTT.

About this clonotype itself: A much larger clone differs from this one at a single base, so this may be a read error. CDR3 coding DNA: TGTGCCATCAGTGATGGAGGGGGAACTAGCACAGATACGCAGTATTTT. Its translation: CAISDGGGTSTDTQYF. V gene TRBV10-3 combines with J gene TRBJ2-3, with D possibly called TRBD1 or TRBD2 (6 bases each). The germline gives CDR1 ENHRY, CDR2 SYGVKD. The V gene lost 3 bases and the J gene lost 0 bases, with 13 bases spanning the gap. This CDR3 region has 16 residues.

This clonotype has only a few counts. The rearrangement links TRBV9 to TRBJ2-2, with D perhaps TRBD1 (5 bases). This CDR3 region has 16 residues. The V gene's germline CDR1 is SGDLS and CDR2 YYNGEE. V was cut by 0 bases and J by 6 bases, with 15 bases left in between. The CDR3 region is CASSVGVREVSGELFF. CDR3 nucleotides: TGTGCCAGCAGCGTAGGTGTCAGGGAAGTGTCCGGGGAGCTGTTTTTT.

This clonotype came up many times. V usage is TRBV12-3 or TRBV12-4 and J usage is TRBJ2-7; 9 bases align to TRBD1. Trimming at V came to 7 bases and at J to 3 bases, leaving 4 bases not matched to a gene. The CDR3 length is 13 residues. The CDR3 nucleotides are TGTGCCAGCAAAGGGACAGGGCTCTACGAGCAGTACTTC. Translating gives CASKGTGLYEQYF.

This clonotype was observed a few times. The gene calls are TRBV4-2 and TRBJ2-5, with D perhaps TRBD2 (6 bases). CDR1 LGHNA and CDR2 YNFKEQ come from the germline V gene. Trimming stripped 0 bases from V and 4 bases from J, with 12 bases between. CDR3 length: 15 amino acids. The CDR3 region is CASSQDGGIGETQYF. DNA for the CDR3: TGTGCCAGCAGCCAAGATGGGGGGATCGGAGAGACCCAGTACTTC.

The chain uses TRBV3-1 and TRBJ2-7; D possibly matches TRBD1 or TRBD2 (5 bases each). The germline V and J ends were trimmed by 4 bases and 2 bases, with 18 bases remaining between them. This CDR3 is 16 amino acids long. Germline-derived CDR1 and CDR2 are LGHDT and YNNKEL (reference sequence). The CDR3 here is CASSPQGAGLPYEQYF. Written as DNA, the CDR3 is TGTGCCAGCAGCCCCCAGGGAGCAGGGCTCCCCTACGAGCAGTACTTC.

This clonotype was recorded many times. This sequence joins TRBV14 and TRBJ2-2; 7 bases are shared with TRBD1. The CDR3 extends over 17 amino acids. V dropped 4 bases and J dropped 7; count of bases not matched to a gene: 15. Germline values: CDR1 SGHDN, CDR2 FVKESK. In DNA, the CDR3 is TGTGCCAGCAGCCCCTTGGGGTTAAGGGGGCGAGGCGGGGAGCTGTTTTTT. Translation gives CASSPLGLRGRGGELFF.

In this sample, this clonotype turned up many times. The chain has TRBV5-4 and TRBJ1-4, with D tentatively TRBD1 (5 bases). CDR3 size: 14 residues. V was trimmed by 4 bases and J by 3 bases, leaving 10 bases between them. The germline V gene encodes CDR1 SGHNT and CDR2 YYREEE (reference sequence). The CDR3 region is CASSHPGSNEKLFF. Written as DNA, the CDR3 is TGTGCCAGCAGCCACCCAGGGTCTAATGAAAAACTGTTTTTT.

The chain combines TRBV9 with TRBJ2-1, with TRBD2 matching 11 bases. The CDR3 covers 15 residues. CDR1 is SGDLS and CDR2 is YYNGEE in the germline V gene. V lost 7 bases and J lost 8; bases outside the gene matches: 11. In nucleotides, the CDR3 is TGTGCCAGCGCAACTAGCGGGAGTCCAGGGGATGAGCAGTTCTTC. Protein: CASATSGSPGDEQFF.

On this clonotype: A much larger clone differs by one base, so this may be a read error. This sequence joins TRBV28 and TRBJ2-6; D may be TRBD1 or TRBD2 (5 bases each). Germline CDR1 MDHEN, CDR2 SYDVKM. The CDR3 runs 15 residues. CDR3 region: CASSPMRAGANVPTF. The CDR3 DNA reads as TGTGCCAGCAGCCCCATGAGGGCTGGGGCCAACGTCCCGACTTTC.

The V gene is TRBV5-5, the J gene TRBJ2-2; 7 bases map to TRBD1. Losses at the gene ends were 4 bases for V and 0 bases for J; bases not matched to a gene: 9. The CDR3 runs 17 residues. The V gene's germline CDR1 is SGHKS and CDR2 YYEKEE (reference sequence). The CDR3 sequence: CASSTTDRVANTGELFF. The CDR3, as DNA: TGTGCCAGCAGCACGACCGACAGGGTTGCGAACACCGGGGAGCTGTTTTTT.

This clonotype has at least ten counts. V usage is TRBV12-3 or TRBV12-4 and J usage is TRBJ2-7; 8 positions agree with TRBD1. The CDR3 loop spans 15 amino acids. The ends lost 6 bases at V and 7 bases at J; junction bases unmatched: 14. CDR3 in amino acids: CASRTGTGFPYEQYF. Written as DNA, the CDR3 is TGTGCCAGCAGGACCGGGACAGGATTCCCGTATGAGCAGTACTTC.

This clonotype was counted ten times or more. The CDR3 coding sequence is TGTGCCAGCAGTCCCTTGGGACTAGCGGGTATCCAAGAGACCCAGTACTTC. Translating gives CASSPLGLAGIQETQYF. The chain recombines TRBV27 with TRBJ2-5, with TRBD2 identical over 12 bases. The CDR3 sequence is 17 residues long. Germline V gives CDR1 MNHEY, CDR2 SMNVEV (reference sequence). The V segment lost 5 bases and the J segment 1 base; nucleotides outside the gene matches: 8.

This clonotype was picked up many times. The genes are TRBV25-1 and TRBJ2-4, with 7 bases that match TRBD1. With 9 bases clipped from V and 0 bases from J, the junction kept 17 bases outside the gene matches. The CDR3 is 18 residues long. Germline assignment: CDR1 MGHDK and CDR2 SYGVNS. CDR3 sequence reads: CASQPGQSNPLAKNIQYF. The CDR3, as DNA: TGTGCCAGTCAACCGGGACAGTCAAACCCGCTAGCCAAAAACATTCAGTACTTC.

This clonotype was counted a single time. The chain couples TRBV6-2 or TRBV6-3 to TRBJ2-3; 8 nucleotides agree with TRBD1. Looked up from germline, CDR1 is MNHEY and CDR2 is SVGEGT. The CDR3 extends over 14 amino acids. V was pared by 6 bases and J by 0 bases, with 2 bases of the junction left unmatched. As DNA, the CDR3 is TGTGCCAGCAGGGGGGACAGGAGCACAGATACGCAGTATTTT. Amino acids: CASRGDRSTDTQYF.

CDR3 DNA sequence: TGTGCCAGCAGCTTAGTTGCGGCTAGCGGAACCCTAACTTACGAGCAGTACTTC. Amino acids: CASSLVAASGTLTYEQYF. This chain connects TRBV7-2 to TRBJ2-7, with 7 bases identical to TRBD2. J was trimmed by 4 bases and V by 1 base; bases with no gene match: 16. Germline CDR1 and CDR2: SGHTA and FQGNSA. The CDR3 covers 18 residues.

The CDR3: CSARSDSNQPQHF. As DNA, the CDR3 is TGCAGTGCTAGGAGTGATAGCAATCAGCCCCAGCATTTT. This chain joins TRBV20-1 and TRBJ1-5; D unresolved. Deletions cut 3 bases from V and 0 bases from J, with 6 bases between. Germline assignment: CDR1 DFQATT and CDR2 SNEGSKA (reference sequence). The CDR3 has 13 amino acids.